The rows below give T cell receptor beta chains drawn from one sample of a study of cytomegalovirus exposure and HLA in healthy donors. Assay used: immunoSEQ multiplex PCR; TCRdb lists only in-frame clones, some missing. The profile shows approximately 170,000 clones, over 80% of them singletons. The sample taken for sequencing was PBMCs. The origin of the receptors is a human donor in good health. Both conserved end residues are part of each CDR3. D genes are given only for firm matches. Size is omitted from some rows. Given values are once, few, many or a class for expanded clones.

J gene | V gene | clone size | D gene | CDR3 DNA | CDR3 protein
TRBJ2-6 | TRBV15 | - | - | TGTGCCACCAGCAGAGGGGACAAGAAGAGGGCCAACGTCCTGACTTTC | CATSRGDKKRANVLTF
TRBJ1-4 | TRBV27 | once | TRBD1 | TGTGCCAGCAGTTTGGGGACAGGGCTTATTGAAAAACTGTTTTTT | CASSLGTGLIEKLFF
TRBJ2-1 | TRBV15 | - | TRBD1 | TGTGCCACCAGCAGAGACCCCGGGACAGGGGGCAATGAGCAGTTCTTC | CATSRDPGTGGNEQFF
TRBJ1-1 | TRBV19 | - | TRBD1 | TGTGCCAGTAGAGGGGACAGGGATTCGAACACTGAAGCTTTCTTT | CASRGDRDSNTEAFF
TRBJ2-2 | TRBV4-1 | few | - | TGCGCCAGCAGCCAAGTAGATATGGGACTCCTGACCGGGGAGCTGTTTTTT | CASSQVDMGLLTGELFF
TRBJ1-1 | TRBV10-3 | - | - | TGTGCCATCAGTGGCAAAGGGGAGGACACTGAAGCTTTCTTT | CAISGKGEDTEAFF
TRBJ2-7 | TRBV4-3 | - | TRBD1 | TGCGCCAGCAGCCCGCGGACAGGGGGCGACTACGAGCAGTACTTC | CASSPRTGGDYEQYF
TRBJ2-7 | TRBV27 | - | TRBD1 | TGTGCCAGCAGGGCTGGACAGGGCCCAACCTACGAGCAGTACTTC | CASRAGQGPTYEQYF
TRBJ1-2 | TRBV4-2 | - | TRBD1 | TGTGCCAGCAGCCACGAGGGGGCGGCCTATGGCTACACCTTC | CASSHEGAAYGYTF
TRBJ2-5 | TRBV5-4 | - | - | TGTGCCAGCAGCTTTTACTCAGGACAAGAGACCCAGTACTTC | CASSFYSGQETQYF
TRBJ2-1 | TRBV11-3 | - | - | TGTGCCAGCAGCTTAGCCGGGGCCTACAATGAGCAGTTCTTC | CASSLAGAYNEQFF
TRBJ1-2 | TRBV5-6 | once | - | TGTGCCAGCAGCTTGATCCAGGGGAAATATGGCTACACCTTC | CASSLIQGKYGYTF
TRBJ2-6 | TRBV29-1 | - | - | TGCAGCGTTGTGGTGGGGGCTAACTCTGGGGCCAACGTCCTGACTTTC | CSVVVGANSGANVLTF
TRBJ2-7 | TRBV4-1 | few | TRBD2 | TGCGCCAGCAGCCAGAGGACTAGCGGGGCCTACGAGCAGTACTTC | CASSQRTSGAYEQYF
TRBJ2-7 | TRBV6-5 | - | - | TGTGCCAGCGGATCGGGACACGAATCCTACGAGCAGTACTTC | CASGSGHESYEQYF
TRBJ2-3 | TRBV5-4 | - | TRBD2 | TGTGCCAGCAGCACCGGGACTAGCAGAACAGATACGCAGTATTTT | CASSTGTSRTDTQYF
TRBJ1-2 | TRBV6-1 | - | - | TGTGCCAGCAGTGAATTAGGGCAGGGGCGGCACTATGGCTACACCTTC | CASSELGQGRHYGYTF
TRBJ1-1 | TRBV19 | - | - | TGTGCCAGTAGTAGGGGGGGTGGGGGGAACACTGAAGCTTTCTTT | CASSRGGGGNTEAFF
TRBJ1-2 | TRBV2 | - | TRBD1 | TGTGCCAGCAGTGTACAGGGGGACTATGGCTACACCTTC | CASSVQGDYGYTF
TRBJ2-2 | TRBV19 | - | - | TGTGCCAGTAGTCGACAGTCGAACACCGGGGAGCTGTTTTTT | CASSRQSNTGELFF
TRBJ2-3 | TRBV6-9 | - | TRBD2 | TGTGCCAGCAGTGCGAAATCGGGACTAGCGGGGGATGGTGGAGATACGCAGTATTTT | CASSAKSGLAGDGGDTQYF
TRBJ2-1 | TRBV10-2 | once | TRBD1 | TGCGCCAGCAGGCGACAGGGGGAGTACAATGAGCAGTTCTTC | CASRRQGEYNEQFF
TRBJ1-6 | TRBV7-9 | - | - | TGTGCCAGCAGCCCCGGACTTAATTCACCCCTCCACTTT | CASSPGLNSPLHF
TRBJ2-2 | TRBV20-1 | - | - | TGCAGTGCTAGAGAGGAGCGGGAGCTGTTTTTT | CSAREERELFF
TRBJ2-1 | TRBV5-1 | - | TRBD2 | TGCGCCAGCAGCTTGGTCGGGACTAGCGGGGGGAGCTCCTACAATGAGCAGTTCTTC | CASSLVGTSGGSSYNEQFF
TRBJ1-6 | TRBV27 | - | - | TGTGCCAGCAGAGCTCGGGACAAACTCGTAAATTCACCCCTCCACTTT | CASRARDKLVNSPLHF
TRBJ2-2 | TRBV5-4 | - | TRBD1 | TGTGCCAGCAGCTTGAGAGGGGGCGCGGGCGGGGAGCTGTTTTTT | CASSLRGGAGGELFF
TRBJ1-4 | TRBV7-6 | - | TRBD1 | TGTGCCAGCAGCCGGGACAGGGGGGGTGAAAAACTGTTTTTT | CASSRDRGGEKLFF
TRBJ1-1 | TRBV10-2 | - | TRBD1 | TGCGCCAGCATCGGGACAGTGAACACTGAAGCTTTCTTT | CASIGTVNTEAFF
TRBJ1-1 | TRBV6-5 | - | - | TGTGCCAGCAGCCGGGGCACTGAAGCTTTCTTT | CASSRGTEAFF
TRBJ1-2 | TRBV5-4 | - | - | TGTGCCAGCAGGTCGAGGGACACCCTCTATGGCTACACCTTC | CASRSRDTLYGYTF
TRBJ2-3 | TRBV11-2 | - | TRBD2 | TGTGCCAGCAGCTTAGACAAAAGCGGGGTTGTAACAGATACGCAGTATTTT | CASSLDKSGVVTDTQYF
TRBJ2-7 | TRBV12-5 | - | - | TGTGCTAGTGGGGAGGGGGGGACCTACGAGCAGTACTTC | CASGEGGTYEQYF
TRBJ1-1 | TRBV7-9 | - | - | TGTGCCAGCAGCTCACTTGAGGTTGAAGCTTTCTTT | CASSSLEVEAFF
TRBJ1-4 | TRBV7-9 | - | TRBD1 | TGTGCCAGCAGCTTAGGGGACAGGGTTGGAGATGAAAAACTGTTTTTT | CASSLGDRVGDEKLFF
TRBJ1-1 | TRBV5-1 | - | - | TGCGCCAGCAGCTTTGGGGAGGGATTAGCTGAAGCTTTCTTT | CASSFGEGLAEAFF
TRBJ1-4 | TRBV6-6 | - | - | TGTGCCAGCAGTTATCTGCCAGATGAAAAACTGTTTTTT | CASSYLPDEKLFF
TRBJ2-5 | TRBV4-3 | once | - | TGCGCCAGCAGCCAAGGCCCAGCGGAAGTTAAGACCCAGTACTTC | CASSQGPAEVKTQYF
TRBJ1-1 | TRBV2 | - | - | TGTGCCAGCAGAGGACAGAGCGACACTGAAGCTTTCTTT | CASRGQSDTEAFF
TRBJ1-5 | TRBV2 | - | TRBD1 | TGTGCCAGCAGGGGGACAGGGTACTACCAGCCCCAGCATTTT | CASRGTGYYQPQHF
TRBJ2-5 | TRBV9 | - | TRBD1 | TGTGCCAGCAGCGTAACAGGGGCGGGAGAGACCCAGTACTTC | CASSVTGAGETQYF
TRBJ2-7 | TRBV5-8 | - | TRBD1 | TGTGCCAGCAGCTTGGGACAGGGTCCCTACGAGCAGTACTTC | CASSLGQGPYEQYF
TRBJ1-2 | TRBV7-3 | - | - | TGTGCCAGCAGCTCCCGTGGGGGGGATGGCTACACCTTC | CASSSRGGDGYTF
TRBJ2-6 | TRBV29-1 | - | - | TGCAGCGTTGATCTGCAGGGGGGCTCGGGGGCCAACGTCCTGACTTTC | CSVDLQGGSGANVLTF
TRBJ1-6 | TRBV11-2 | - | TRBD1 | TGTGCCAGCAGCAGGGACAGGGATAATTCACCCCTCCACTTT | CASSRDRDNSPLHF
TRBJ1-2 | TRBV6-1 | - | TRBD1 | TGTGCCAGCAGTCTAAACCCGAACAGGGGGTACACCTTC | CASSLNPNRGYTF
TRBJ2-3 | TRBV11-2 | - | TRBD2 | TGTGCCAGCAGCTTACGCGGGGGGGACCAAACAGATACGCAGTATTTT | CASSLRGGDQTDTQYF
TRBJ1-1 | TRBV7-8 | - | - | TGTGCCAGCAGCCCCTCCCCCGGCCGACGACAGGAAAAGACTGAAGCTTTCTTT | CASSPSPGRRQEKTEAFF
TRBJ2-1 | TRBV7-9 | - | TRBD2 | TGTGCCAGCAGCTCAGCGGGGGGGCCGTTTGTAGATGAGCAGTTCTTC | CASSSAGGPFVDEQFF
TRBJ2-1 | TRBV7-9 | - | TRBD1 | TGTGCCAGCAGCTTAGTAGTAGGACAGGGGGCTAGTAATGAGCAGTTCTTC | CASSLVVGQGASNEQFF
TRBJ1-6 | TRBV5-1 | - | TRBD1 | TGCGCCAGCAGTTCACAGGGGGCGGGAAATAATTCACCCCTCCACTTT | CASSSQGAGNNSPLHF
TRBJ2-7 | TRBV29-1 | - | - | TGCAGCGTTGACGACAGCTACACCTACGAGCAGTACTTC | CSVDDSYTYEQYF
TRBJ2-1 | TRBV6-5 | - | - | TGTGCCAGCAGTTATAAGGGGGGGGCGGGTAATGAGCAGTTCTTC | CASSYKGGAGNEQFF
TRBJ2-3 | TRBV9 | - | - | TGTGCCAGCAGCGTAGATCAGGGGCGCACAGATACGCAGTATTTT | CASSVDQGRTDTQYF
TRBJ2-7 | TRBV5-5 | - | - | TGTGCCAGCAGCTTGGTTCAGGGCTCCTACGAGCAGTACTTC | CASSLVQGSYEQYF
TRBJ2-6 | TRBV18 | - | TRBD1 | TGTGCCAGCTCACCCTCCCGGGACAGGGACGGGGCCAACGTCCTGACTTTC | CASSPSRDRDGANVLTF